This TCR beta chain was sequenced in a study of T-cell memory formation after mild COVID-19. The wider study: Largely, TCR clusters stayed within a single donor. Study outcomes and limitations: Clones shrinking between day 15 and 85 showed a balanced CD4/CD8 split, and those that grew later tilted toward CD4+. Cross-reactive memory seemingly joined, as some responding clones were found in pre-infection memory.

TCRdb redid the calling of the 5' RACE reads with MiXCR, one entry per CDR3 protein. The table lists 450,000 to 650,000 distinct CDR3 sequences, more than 15% of them singletons, with approximately 12% in the top ten. Germline V lookup: CDR1 SEHNR, CDR2 FQNEAQ (reference sequence). The length of the CDR3 is 15 residues. With 2 bases removed from V and 2 bases from J, the gap between germline ends came to 13 bases. In regard to this clonotype: Its antigen remains unidentified.

This receptor was identified in an adult woman who had mild COVID-19 (a few samples of this study predate the infection). Cell type and time point are not known. This chain connects TRBV7-9 to TRBJ2-7; tentatively, D is TRBD2 (7 bases). What was sequenced was PBMCs or a T cell subset sorted from them (not recorded which). CDR3 sequence: CASSLMGGATYEQYF. DNA for the CDR3: TGTGCCAGCAGCTTAATGGGGGGGGCGACCTACGAGCAGTACTTC. Complete variable domain (other parts from reference TRBV7-9 and TRBJ2-7): DTGVSQNPRHKITKRGQNVTFRCDPISEHNRLYWYRQTLGQGPEFLTYFQNEAQLEKSRLLSDRFSAERPKGSFSTLEIQRTEQGDSAMYLCASSLMGGATYEQYFGPGTRLTVT.